A selection of T cell receptor beta chains follows, all from one sample in a study of technical replicates of blood from several donors. The protocol was immunoSEQ multiplex PCR, while the TCRdb copy is restricted to in-frame clones and leaves out a portion. The sample has roughly 80,000 clones, 89% seen once. Sequencing was done on a sample of T cells isolated from PBMCs. The receptors derive from a human donor in good health. The conserved cysteine and the conserved F or W are not part of the CDR3 here.

v_call	j_call	cdr3_aa
TRBV6-4	TRBJ2-1	ASSDYYTYGSYNEQF
TRBV2	TRBJ1-2	ASRKDRDEDYGYT
TRBV5-1	TRBJ2-7	ASRPGLQHYEQY
TRBV2	TRBJ2-3	ASSAGTSTDTQY
TRBV11-2	TRBJ2-7	ASTSSKVANYEQY
TRBV20-1	TRBJ2-7	SVQQGNEQY
TRBV7-9	TRBJ1-1	ASSPRGNTEAF
TRBV2	TRBJ2-7	ASSPQRPYEQY
TRBV19	TRBJ2-2	ASRLAGGPWMGELF
TRBV6-1	TRBJ2-7	ASSVGHHSYEQY
TRBV5-1	TRBJ2-7	ASTPAGSSSYEQY
TRBV29-1	TRBJ1-4	SVEARGYEKLF
TRBV9	TRBJ1-1	ASSAETGFL
TRBV6-5	TRBJ1-1	ASVTQGRNTEAF
TRBV5-4	TRBJ2-7	ASSLGTSGEQY
TRBV15	TRBJ2-1	ATSRFSLDYIDNEQF
TRBV11-2	TRBJ2-3	ASSLWTSGDTQY
TRBV7-9	TRBJ2-1	ASSLVRTGDEQF
TRBV5-1	TRBJ1-4	ASSCRVVEEKLF
TRBV9	TRBJ2-3	ASSPPPSGDTQY
TRBV7-2	TRBJ1-4	ASSLGQTTNEKLF
TRBV7-9	TRBJ2-7	ASSPTNEQY
TRBV27	TRBJ2-7	ASIGQGLYEQY
TRBV5-1	TRBJ2-1	ASRQGLAGSLNEQF
TRBV6-5	TRBJ2-7	ASRLQTGYEQY
TRBV18	TRBJ2-1	ASSPLQGAYNEQF
TRBV29-1	TRBJ2-7	SVESEGTYEQY
TRBV11-2	TRBJ2-7	ASSLGGSGAYEQY
TRBV27	TRBJ2-1	ASSLSRDNEQF
TRBV5-1	TRBJ2-7	ASSLAGGDVSSYEQY
TRBV7-9	TRBJ2-5	ASSLEAGETQY
TRBV11-3	TRBJ2-5	ASSWQPGGLMETQY
TRBV28	TRBJ2-7	ASSLLAGVVRHEQY
TRBV5-4	TRBJ2-5	ASSRTAQETQY
TRBV6-5	TRBJ1-2	ASSYSPQGYGYT
TRBV19	TRBJ2-7	ASNLTVYEQY
TRBV19	TRBJ2-1	ASSLRTSGSAHEQF
TRBV30	TRBJ2-1	AWDRGRAEEQF
TRBV5-1	TRBJ2-7	ASSGGDRGLVVEQY
TRBV5-1	TRBJ2-3	ASSLMGRRDTQY
TRBV2	TRBJ1-2	ASSLGHQLNYGYT
TRBV7-9	TRBJ2-5	ASSFRTTKETQY
TRBV10-3	TRBJ2-7	AISRELNYEQY
TRBV30	TRBJ1-4	AWSDGQSQKLF
TRBV29-1	TRBJ2-3	SVHRGGADTQY
TRBV29-1	TRBJ2-7	SVEDSRYEQY
TRBV18	TRBJ1-5	ASHTTTEQPQH
TRBV13	TRBJ2-1	ASSLGLGGVNNEQF
TRBV2	TRBJ2-4	ASSEVREVENIQY